This T cell receptor (beta chain) was captured by sequencing in a study of brain T cells in children with intractable seizures. Sequencing was limited to surgery cases with top T cell transcript signatures in brain tissue. Profiled with immunoSEQ multiplex PCR; TCRdb holds only in-frame clones, not every one. Of 35,000 to 50,000 clones listed, 80% to 95% were seen once; the top ten hold 5% to 6.5%. The sample consisted of peripheral blood, taken at surgery. The sequence was obtained from a girl aged 2 to 10 with tuberous sclerosis and intractable seizures.

Here the CDR3 DNA reads TGTGCCAGCAGGGCTCTGGGGGGCACGGACTACGAGCAGTACGTC. Translating it yields CASRALGGTDYEQYV. J is TRBJ2-7 and V is TRBV2, with D perhaps given as TRBD1 or TRBD2 (6 bases each). The CDR3 is made up of 15 amino acids. V shed 6 bases and J shed 3 bases, with 18 bases lying between them. The germline gives CDR1 SNHLY, CDR2 FYNNEI.